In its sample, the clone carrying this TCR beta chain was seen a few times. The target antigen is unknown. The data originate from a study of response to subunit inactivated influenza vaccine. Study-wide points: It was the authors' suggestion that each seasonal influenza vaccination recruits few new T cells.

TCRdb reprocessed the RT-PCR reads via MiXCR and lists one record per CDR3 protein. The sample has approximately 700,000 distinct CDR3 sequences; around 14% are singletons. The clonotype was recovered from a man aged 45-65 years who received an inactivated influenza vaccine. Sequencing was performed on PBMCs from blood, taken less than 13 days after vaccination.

CDR3 residues: CATSRGDTGELFF. In DNA form, the CDR3 reads TGTGCCACCAGCAGAGGGGACACCGGGGAGCTGTTTTTT. V usage is TRBV15 and J usage is TRBJ2-2, with D unresolved. Germline loops: CDR1 LNHNV, CDR2 YYDKDF (reference sequence). The CDR3 has 13 amino acids. Trimming took 1 base from V and 3 from J, leaving 3 bases between them. Combining the CDR3 with reference TRBV15 and TRBJ2-2 gives the whole variable domain DAMVIQNPRYQVTQFGKPVTLSCSQTLNHNVMYWYQQKSSQAPKLLFHYYDKDFNNEADTPDNFQSRRPNTSFCFLDIRSPGLGDTAMYLCATSRGDTGELFFGEGSRLTVL.